The 25 T cell receptor beta chains in this list originate from one sample, sequenced in a study of blood T cell repertoires in COVID-19. Repertoires were generated with immunoSEQ multiplex PCR, while TCRdb's copy carries only in-frame clones and drops some. The sample holds over 250,000 clones; roughly 83% are singletons and the top ten take more than 1.2%. Sequenced material: peripheral blood. These receptors originate from a human donor with COVID-19, enrolled during active disease. The donor label of this sample is uncertain.

This sequence joins TRBV29-1 and TRBJ2-7, with D tentatively TRBD2 (7 bases). This CDR3 has 14 amino acids. V gave up 3 bases and J gave up 3 bases, with 15 bases separating them. From germline, CDR1 is SQVTM and CDR2 ANQGSEA. CDR3 region: CSVEAQGGGYEQYF. CDR3 sequence (DNA): TGCAGCGTTGAGGCGCAGGGAGGGGGCTACGAGCAGTACTTC.

The chain is built from TRBV27 and TRBJ2-1; D may be TRBD2 (5 bases). V lost 3 bases and J 7 bases, leaving 13 bases between the germline ends. CDR1 and CDR2 (germline): MNHEY, SMNVEV (reference sequence). There are 14 residues in the CDR3. CDR3 DNA: TGTGCCAGCAGTTTTGGCCCGTCGGGGAATGAGCAGTTCTTC. Protein: CASSFGPSGNEQFF.

J is TRBJ2-2 and V is TRBV12-3 or TRBV12-4, with D perhaps matching TRBD2 (6 bases). The CDR3 is 13 residues long. Trimming stripped 1 base from V and 6 bases from J, with 6 bases between. CDR3 in DNA: TGTGCCAGCAGTTTAGGGGAGGCCGGGGAGCTGTTTTTT. Protein sequence: CASSLGEAGELFF.

Concerning this clone: The same CDR3 can be traced to other DNA sequences in this sample. V is TRBV28 and J is TRBJ2-7; 9 bases are shared with TRBD1. V shed 4 bases and J 4 bases; nucleotides not matched to a gene: 2. Per germline, CDR1 MDHEN and CDR2 SYDVKM. The CDR3 loop spans 13 amino acids. The CDR3 is CASSSGQGYEQYF. As DNA, the CDR3 is TGTGCCAGCAGTTCGGGACAGGGTTACGAGCAGTACTTC.

This sequence joins TRBV18 and TRBJ2-1; TRBD1 aligns across 7 bases. The germline CDR1 and CDR2 sequences are KGHSH and LQKENI. The CDR3 consists of 20 residues. The V and J ends lost 0 bases and 0 bases, in that order; junction bases with no gene match: 14. In nucleotides, the CDR3 is TGTGCCAGCTCACCACCTGACGGGACAGCCCTCCGTAGCTCCTACAATGAGCAGTTCTTC. Its translation is CASSPPDGTALRSSYNEQFF.

This chain uses TRBV14 with TRBJ2-2; D may be TRBD1 (6 bases). There are 15 residues in the CDR3. The V end was cut by 6 bases, the J end by 5 bases, with 16 bases between. Germline V gene data show CDR1 as SGHDN and CDR2 as FVKESK. The CDR3 coding sequence is TGTGCCAGCAGTTCTATACAGGGATTTACCGGGGAGCTGTTTTTT. Translating it yields CASSSIQGFTGELFF. Complete variable domain (other parts from reference TRBV14 and TRBJ2-2): EAGVTQFPSHSVIEKGQTVTLRCDPISGHDNLYWYRRVMGKEIKFLLHFVKESKQDESGMPNNRFLAERTGGTYSTLKVQPAELEDSGVYFCASSSIQGFTGELFFGEGSRLTVL.

The chain is built from TRBV7-9 and TRBJ2-2; D not certain. Germline V gives CDR1 SEHNR, CDR2 FQNEAQ (reference sequence). Deletions cut 7 bases from V and 7 bases from J, with 10 bases between. The CDR3 contains 12 residues. CDR3 residues: CASNRGIGELFF. CDR3 nucleotide sequence: TGTGCCAGCAATAGAGGAATCGGGGAGCTGTTTTTT.

This clone occurred a few times. The chain links TRBV25-1 to TRBJ1-3, with no clear D. The CDR3 runs to 13 residues. V shed 2 bases and J shed 4 bases, with 6 bases lying between them. Looked up from germline, CDR1 is MGHDK and CDR2 is SYGVNS. CDR3 nucleotides: TGTGCCAGCAGTGAAGTCGAGGGAAACACCATATATTTT. It specifies CASSEVEGNTIYF.

This chain uses TRBV7-2 with TRBJ2-7; 7 bases agree with TRBD1. Germline trimming cut 5 bases from V and 6 bases from J; bases unmatched to any gene: 13. Germline V gives CDR1 SGHTA, CDR2 FQGNSA. This CDR3 is built from 15 residues. This CDR3 is CASSPLTGIAGEQYF. The CDR3, as DNA: TGTGCCAGCAGCCCCTTGACAGGGATCGCTGGCGAGCAGTACTTC.

This chain uses TRBV7-2 with TRBJ2-1; D call uncertain. Germline CDR1 SGHTA, CDR2 FQGNSA. The germline V and J ends were trimmed by 5 bases and 7 bases, with 12 bases remaining between them. This CDR3 region has 13 residues. DNA of the CDR3: TGTGCCAGCAGCGTCCCCAGTTATAATGAGCAGTTCTTC. Its translation: CASSVPSYNEQFF.

The chain recombines TRBV11-2 with TRBJ2-6; no reliable D call. The CDR3 length is 15 residues. The V end lost 5 bases, the J end lost 0 bases, and 8 bases lay between the germline ends. In germline, CDR1 is SGHAT, CDR2 FQNNGV. The DNA for the CDR3 is TGTGCCAGCAGCCCCAGGTCCTCTGGGGCCAACGTCCTGACTTTC. Translated, it gives CASSPRSSGANVLTF.

The V call is TRBV5-4, the J call TRBJ2-3; TRBD1 matches at 9 bases. The V gene's germline CDR1 is SGHNT and CDR2 YYREEE (reference sequence). The trim removed 4 bases at V and 2 bases at J, leaving 5 bases unmatched. The CDR3 runs 15 residues. In DNA form, the CDR3 reads TGTGCCAGCAGCCCGGACAGGGGTTACACAGATACGCAGTATTTT. Protein product: CASSPDRGYTDTQYF.

This rearrangement joins TRBV12-3 or TRBV12-4 to TRBJ1-1, with TRBD1 matching 8 bases. V gave up 4 bases and J gave up 4 bases; unmatched junction bases: 2. CDR3 length: 13 amino acids. The CDR3 DNA reads TGTGCCAGCAGTTCAACAGGGGGCACTGAAGCTTTCTTT. This translates into CASSSTGGTEAFF.

The chain joins TRBV9 to TRBJ2-1; 9 positions agree with TRBD1. Germline V gives CDR1 SGDLS, CDR2 YYNGEE. This CDR3 contains 14 residues. With 2 bases clipped from V and 15 bases from J, the junction kept 12 bases outside the gene matches. The CDR3, as DNA: TGTGCCAGCAGCGTCCGGGACAGGGTCACCTTTTTGTTCTTC. Translation gives CASSVRDRVTFLFF.

This chain links TRBV27 with TRBJ2-1; 10 bases line up with TRBD1. Trimming took 8 bases from V and 5 from J; bases not matched to a gene: 24. There are 20 residues in the CDR3. The germline gives CDR1 MNHEY, CDR2 SMNVEV (reference sequence). CDR3 in amino acids: CASPGTGVMRVAEIHNEQFF. The CDR3 DNA is TGTGCCAGCCCCGGGACAGGGGTAATGAGGGTCGCCGAGATACACAATGAGCAGTTCTTC.

This clone was seen a few times. V usage is TRBV15 and J usage is TRBJ1-6; D may be TRBD1 (5 bases). V dropped 1 base and J dropped 7 bases, with 11 bases sitting between them. Per the germline V gene, CDR1 is LNHNV and CDR2 is YYDKDF (reference sequence). The CDR3 contains 15 residues. For the CDR3, the DNA is TGTGCCACCAGCAGAGGAGACAGAGAGAATTCACCCCTCCACTTT. Amino acids: CATSRGDRENSPLHF.

A few counts support this clone. The chain has TRBV11-3 and TRBJ2-2; 11 positions match TRBD1. Per germline, CDR1 SGHNT and CDR2 YENEEA. The CDR3 loop spans 15 amino acids. The trim removed 7 bases at V and 4 bases at J, leaving 5 bases unmatched. In nucleotides, the CDR3 is TGTGCCAGCAAAGCCGGGACAGGGGGCACCGGGGAGCTGTTTTTT. Translation gives CASKAGTGGTGELFF.

This clone was seen a single time. The genes are TRBV3-1 (or the pseudogene TRBV3-2) and TRBJ1-5; D perhaps matches TRBD1 (6 bases). V was pared by 1 base and J by 3 bases, with 7 bases between. This CDR3 has 14 amino acids. CDR1 is LGHDT and CDR2 is YNNKEL in the germline V gene (reference sequence). CDR3 region: CASSQGGLNQPQHF. Here the CDR3 DNA reads TGTGCCAGCAGCCAAGGGGGGCTCAATCAGCCCCAGCATTTT.

The chain joins TRBV7-2 to TRBJ2-1; 11 bases agree with TRBD2. After removal of 4 bases from V and 9 bases from J, the junction contained 5 bases not matched to a gene. The CDR3 runs 14 residues. Germline V gives CDR1 SGHTA, CDR2 FQGNSA. CDR3 bases: TGTGCCAGCAGCTATAGCGGGAGGGACGGTGAGCAGTTCTTC. This translates into CASSYSGRDGEQFF.

This sequence joins TRBV5-1 and TRBJ2-6; 7 positions agree with TRBD1. Looked up from germline, CDR1 is SGHRS and CDR2 is YFSETQ. The CDR3 is 16 residues long. V shed 4 bases, J shed 2 bases, and the junction held 6 bases outside the gene matches. CDR3 protein: CASSPRQGAGANVLTF. Here the CDR3 DNA reads TGCGCCAGCAGCCCCCGACAGGGTGCTGGGGCCAACGTCCTGACTTTC.

The chain links TRBV28 to TRBJ1-2; maybe TRBD1 (6 bases). V dropped 3 bases and J dropped 7 bases, with 18 bases sitting between them. The CDR3 contains 15 residues. Germline CDR1 is MDHEN and CDR2 is SYDVKM. The CDR3 DNA reads as TGTGCCAGCAGTTTCTTACAGGGATTAAAGGGTGGCTACACCTTC. This codes for CASSFLQGLKGGYTF.

The chain has TRBV28 and TRBJ2-5, with 7 positions matching TRBD2. This CDR3 has 15 residues. The V and J ends lost 6 bases and 4 bases, in that order; junction bases with no gene match: 11. In germline, CDR1 is MDHEN, CDR2 SYDVKM. Written as DNA, the CDR3 is TGTGCCAGCAGGCTCCCCCGACTAGCCGGAGAGACCCAGTACTTC. Residues: CASRLPRLAGETQYF.

The CDR3 sequence: CASSLGSGAPVDTQYF. In nucleotides, the CDR3 is TGTGCCAGCAGCTTAGGGTCAGGGGCCCCGGTAGATACGCAGTATTTT. This rearrangement joins TRBV11-2 to TRBJ2-3; D is perhaps TRBD1 (6 bases). The V end was cut by 1 base, the J end by 5 bases, with 16 bases between. The CDR3 totals 16 residues. Germline V gene lookup returns CDR1 SGHAT and CDR2 FQNNGV.

This sequence joins TRBV5-5 and TRBJ2-7; a possible D gene is TRBD1 (6 bases). Between the trimmed V and J ends, which lost 2 bases and 3 bases, there was a span of 15 bases. CDR3 length equals 15 residues. CDR1 and CDR2 (germline): SGHKS, YYEKEE (reference sequence). CDR3 nucleotides: TGTGCCAGCAGCTTTGGGGGACACCCAATCTACGAGCAGTACTTC. It yields the protein CASSFGGHPIYEQYF.

This CDR3 is CAISESEVTDTQYF. The CDR3 nucleotides are TGTGCCATCAGTGAGTCGGAGGTCACAGATACGCAGTATTTT. The rearrangement uses TRBV10-3 and TRBJ2-3; a possible D gene is TRBD2 (5 bases). This CDR3 comprises 14 residues. In germline, CDR1 is ENHRY, CDR2 SYGVKD. Trimming removed 0 bases from V and 2 bases from J, with 6 bases in between.